This T cell receptor (beta chain) emerged from a study of T cell changes during pregnancy in multiple sclerosis. Trimming stripped 5 bases from V and 0 bases from J, with 11 bases between. Germline loops: CDR1 MDHEN, CDR2 SYDVKM. The CDR3 runs to 15 residues. TCRdb keeps only in-frame clones here, not all; method: immunoSEQ multiplex PCR. Of around 30,000 clones in the sample, 80% to 90% were seen once. The clonotype comes from a female donor with multiple sclerosis, enrolled in a pregnancy study. This specimen consisted of CD8+ T cells from peripheral blood mononuclear cells, obtained before pregnancy. The V gene is TRBV28, the J gene TRBJ1-3; D not resolved. The CDR3 sequence: CASSPHGSSGNTIYF. The CDR3 DNA reads as TGTGCCAGCAGTCCCCACGGGAGCTCTGGAAACACCATATATTTT. Complete variable domain (other parts from reference TRBV28 and TRBJ1-3): DVKVTQSSRYLVKRTGEKVFLECVQDMDHENMFWYRQDPGLGLRLIYFSYDVKMKEKGDIPEGYSVSREKKERFSLILESASTNQTSMYLCASSPHGSSGNTIYFGEGSWLTVV.